This TCR beta chain was captured in a study of monozygotic twins with inflammatory bowel disease. General study results and limits: Clonotypes shared with others were fewer in IBD patients than in healthy twins, especially with disease activity.

As concerns this clonotype: Its antigen is not known.

Per the germline V gene, CDR1 is SGHDT and CDR2 is YYEEEE. The CDR3 consists of 12 residues. Whole blood, unsorted for T cells, was the source of total RNA. TCRdb reprocessed the 5' RACE reads and stores each CDR3 protein as one record, lacking DNA. The table for this sample gives approximately 160,000 distinct CDR3 sequences. The source material was blood. This sequence joins TRBV5-6 and TRBJ2-1; the TCRdb call, TRBD2, lacks DNA for checking. The receptor was isolated from a human donor with ulcerative colitis or Crohn's disease, or a healthy co-twin of an affected twin (not recorded which). The CDR3 protein is CASSLGDWEQFF.